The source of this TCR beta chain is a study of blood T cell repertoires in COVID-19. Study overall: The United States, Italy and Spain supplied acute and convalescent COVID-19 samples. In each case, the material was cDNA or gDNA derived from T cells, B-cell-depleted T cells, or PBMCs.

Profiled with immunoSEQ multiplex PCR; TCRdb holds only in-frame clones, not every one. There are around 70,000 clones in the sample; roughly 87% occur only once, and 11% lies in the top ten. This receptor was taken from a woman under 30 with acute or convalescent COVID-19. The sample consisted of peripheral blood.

CDR3 loop: CASSLELAGFQETQYF. Written as DNA, the CDR3 is TGCGCCAGCAGCTTGGAGCTAGCGGGGTTCCAAGAGACCCAGTACTTC. The chain has TRBV5-1 and TRBJ2-5; 9 nucleotides align to TRBD2. CDR1 and CDR2 from the germline V gene are SGHRS and YFSETQ. CDR3 size: 16 residues. J gave up 1 base and V 0 bases, and 4 bases lay outside the gene matches.